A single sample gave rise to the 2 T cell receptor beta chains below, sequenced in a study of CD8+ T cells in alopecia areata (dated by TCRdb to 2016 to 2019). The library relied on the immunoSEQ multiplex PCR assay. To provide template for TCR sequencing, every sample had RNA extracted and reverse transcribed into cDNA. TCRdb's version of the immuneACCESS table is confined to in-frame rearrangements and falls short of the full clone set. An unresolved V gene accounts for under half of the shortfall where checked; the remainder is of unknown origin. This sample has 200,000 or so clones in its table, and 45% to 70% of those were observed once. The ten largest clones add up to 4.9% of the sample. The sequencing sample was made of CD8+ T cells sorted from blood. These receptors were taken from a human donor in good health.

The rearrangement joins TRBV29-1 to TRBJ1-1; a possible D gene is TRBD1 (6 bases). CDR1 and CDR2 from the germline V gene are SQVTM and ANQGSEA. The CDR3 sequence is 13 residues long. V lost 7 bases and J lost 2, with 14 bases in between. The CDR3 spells CSARTVSNTEAFF. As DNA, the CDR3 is TGCAGCGCCCGGACAGTTTCCAACACTGAAGCTTTCTTT.

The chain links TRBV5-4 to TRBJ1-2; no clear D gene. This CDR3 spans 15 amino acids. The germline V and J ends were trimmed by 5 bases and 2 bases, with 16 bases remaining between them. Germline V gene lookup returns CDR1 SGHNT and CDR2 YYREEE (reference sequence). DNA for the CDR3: TGTGCCAGCAGGGAATGGGGAGCCTCCAACTATGGCTACACCTTC. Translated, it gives CASREWGASNYGYTF.